This T cell receptor (beta chain) was sequenced for a study of cytotoxic CD8 clonotypes in ibrutinib-treated CLL. Study-wide background: Researchers reported 11 relapsed/refractory and approximately 16 treatment-naive patients, 17 of them IGHV unmutated. Patients attained 25 or so partial and 2 complete responses; at median around 67 months, about 14 remained remitted while around twelve progressed. The authors obtained response samples at a median of about 12 months of treatment, range 6 to 36. General study points: Clonality (at baseline) was higher than in age-matched healthy donors and tracked circulating CD8+ T-cell counts.

The repertoire was sequenced with immunoSEQ multiplex PCR; TCRdb's copy has only in-frame clones and lacks some. The sample lists 140,000 to 150,000 clones; about 78% were seen once. As for this clone: Its antigen is as yet unknown.

Germline loops: CDR1 SGHTA, CDR2 FQGNSA. V lost 6 bases to trimming and J lost 12 bases; unmatched junction nucleotides: 12. This CDR3 comprises 15 residues. The rearrangement uses TRBV7-2 and TRBJ1-4; TRBD1 aligns across 11 bases. The TCR was taken from a human donor with chronic lymphocytic leukemia. The sequencing here drew on PBMCs, taken after 24 months of ibrutinib treatment. This chain's CDR3 is CASRWRAGQGGELFF. CDR3 DNA: TGTGCCAGCAGGTGGCGGGCGGGACAGGGGGGTGAACTGTTTTTT.